Presented here are 32 T cell receptor beta chains from one specimen sequenced in a study of cytomegalovirus exposure and HLA in healthy donors. PCR primers comprised 60 Vbeta and 13 Jbeta primers. TCRdb's table, derived via immunoSEQ multiplex PCR, lists solely in-frame clones and lacks some. The sample includes approximately 150,000 clones, 60% to 85% of them seen just once. Material for sequencing was PBMCs. These receptors all stem from a male donor in good health and CMV-seropositive.

This CDR3 is CASSLSAGRPETQYF. As DNA, the CDR3 is TGTGCCAGCAGCCTATCAGCGGGGCGTCCAGAGACCCAGTACTTC. The J gene is TRBJ2-5, the V gene TRBV7-8, with TRBD2 matching 7 bases. There are 15 residues in the CDR3. The germline V gene has CDR1 SGHVS and CDR2 FQNEAQ. V lost 5 bases and J lost 4; bases outside the gene matches: 10.

This clone was seen just once. V and J are TRBV6-1 and TRBJ2-5, with 7 bases that match TRBD1. The CDR3 is 15 amino acids. The trim removed 7 bases at V and 0 bases at J, leaving 8 bases unmatched. CDR1 is MNHNS, CDR2 SASEGT, per germline. The CDR3 loop reads CASKNRGTDQETQYF. CDR3 DNA: TGTGCCAGCAAAAATAGGGGGACAGACCAAGAGACCCAGTACTTC.

This sequence joins TRBV2 and TRBJ2-7; D gene uncertain. Germline V lookup: CDR1 SNHLY, CDR2 FYNNEI. Deletions cut 6 bases from V and 6 bases from J, with 12 bases between. The CDR3 totals 12 residues. CDR3: CASRRIGVEQYF. CDR3 sequence (DNA): TGTGCCAGCAGGAGGATCGGCGTCGAGCAGTACTTC.

This clone was found a few times. The gene calls are TRBV10-1 and TRBJ2-7, with 7 bases that match TRBD1. J gave up 3 bases and V 8 bases, and 4 bases lay outside the gene matches. The CDR3 extends over 12 amino acids. Germline lookup yields CDR1 WNHNN and CDR2 SYGVQD (reference sequence). The CDR3 region has the DNA TGCGCCAGCTCGGACAGGTTCTACGAGCAGTACTTC. It is translated as CASSDRFYEQYF.

This chain uses TRBV29-1 with TRBJ2-1; TRBD2 matches 7 bases. J gave up 5 bases and V 1 base, and 14 bases lay outside the gene matches. The CDR3 length is 17 residues. Germline V gene sequence: CDR1 SQVTM, CDR2 ANQGSEA. The CDR3 loop reads CSVEGPLYGGRNNEQFF. In DNA form, the CDR3 reads TGCAGCGTTGAAGGCCCTCTCTACGGGGGGAGAAACAATGAGCAGTTCTTC.

The chain joins TRBV7-2 to TRBJ2-1, with a tentative D call TRBD2 (7 bases). There are 15 residues in the CDR3. The V gene lost 2 bases and the J gene lost 6 bases, with 14 bases spanning the gap. CDR1 is SGHTA, CDR2 FQGNSA, per germline. The CDR3 coding sequence is TGTGCCAGCAGCTTAAGGGGGGGGCTAACCAATGAGCAGTTCTTC. Its translation: CASSLRGGLTNEQFF.

The V and J genes are TRBV4-3 and TRBJ2-6, with TRBD1 identical over 7 bases. With V trimmed by 8 bases and J by 2 bases, 6 bases remained unmatched. CDR1 and CDR2 (germline): LGHNA, YSLEER. CDR3 length: 15 residues. This CDR3 is CASSRQGAGANVLTF. The CDR3 nucleotides are TGCGCCAGCTCGCGGCAGGGGGCTGGGGCCAACGTCCTGACTTTC.

V and J are TRBV7-9 and TRBJ1-5, with D hard to call. V lost 1 base, J lost 3 bases, and 4 bases lay in between. There are 13 residues in the CDR3. CDR1 and CDR2 from the germline V gene are SEHNR and FQNEAQ (reference sequence). The CDR3 DNA is TGTGCCAGCAGCTTAGGTCTCAATCAGCCCCAGCATTTT. Translation gives CASSLGLNQPQHF.

This clone has just one count. The V call is TRBV4-1, the J call TRBJ2-1; TRBD1 agrees at 7 bases. The CDR3 has 15 amino acids. The trim removed 1 base at V and 8 bases at J, leaving 8 bases unmatched. Germline-derived CDR1 and CDR2 are MGHRA and YSYEKL. The DNA for the CDR3 is TGCGCCAGCAGCCAAGCTGTACTTACAGGGGATGAGCAGTTCTTC. Translated, it gives CASSQAVLTGDEQFF.

The gene calls are TRBV9 and TRBJ1-4; 8 nucleotides agree with TRBD1. This CDR3 region has 15 residues. The V and J ends lost 4 bases and 0 bases, in that order; junction bases with no gene match: 2. Germline CDR1 and CDR2: SGDLS and YYNGEE. The CDR3 nucleotides are TGTGCCAGCAGCTTACAGGGGGCAACTAATGAAAAACTGTTTTTT. This gives the protein CASSLQGATNEKLFF. The whole variable domain, filled in from reference TRBV9 and TRBJ1-4, reads DSGVTQTPKHLITATGQRVTLRCSPRSGDLSVYWYQQSLDQGLQFLIQYYNGEERAKGNILERFSAQQFPDLHSELNLSSLELGDSALYFCASSLQGATNEKLFFGSGTQLSVL.

V gene TRBV7-2 combines with J gene TRBJ1-2, with 9 bases matching TRBD1. The V and J ends lost 3 bases and 5 bases, in that order; junction bases with no gene match: 7. Germline V gene data show CDR1 as SGHTA and CDR2 as FQGNSA. The CDR3 spans 15 residues. DNA for the CDR3: TGTGCCAGCAGCTTGGAGACAGGGGGAGGATATGGCTACACCTTC. It codes for CASSLETGGGYGYTF.

The chain couples TRBV7-9 to TRBJ1-3, with 7 bases fitting TRBD1. Germline-derived CDR1 and CDR2 are SEHNR and FQNEAQ (reference sequence). The CDR3 runs 16 residues. Losses at the gene ends were 3 bases for V and 0 bases for J; bases not matched to a gene: 5. As DNA, the CDR3 is TGTGCCAGCAGCTTCCGGGACAGCAGCTCTGGAAACACCATATATTTT. Translating it yields CASSFRDSSSGNTIYF.

The J gene is TRBJ1-1, the V gene TRBV2, with 7 bases fitting TRBD1. Losses at the gene ends were 0 bases for V and 5 bases for J; bases not matched to a gene: 9. Germline V gene lookup returns CDR1 SNHLY and CDR2 FYNNEI. The CDR3 is 16 amino acids. CDR3 loop: CASSEAGGEITTEAFF. The CDR3 nucleotides are TGTGCCAGCAGTGAAGCAGGGGGCGAAATCACGACTGAAGCTTTCTTT.

The chain carries TRBV27 and TRBJ1-5, with 8 bases identical to TRBD1. This CDR3 region has 13 residues. The trim removed 6 bases at V and 7 bases at J, leaving 5 bases unmatched. The germline V gene has CDR1 MNHEY and CDR2 SMNVEV (reference sequence). The CDR3 sequence: CASSDRGNQPQHF. CDR3 coding DNA: TGTGCCAGCAGCGACAGGGGTAACCAGCCCCAGCATTTT.

This clone was observed a handful of times. The chain links TRBV7-9 to TRBJ1-3; D might be TRBD1 (5 bases). This CDR3 is built from 16 residues. Germline V gene sequence: CDR1 SEHNR, CDR2 FQNEAQ (reference sequence). V lost 8 bases and J lost 4, with 21 bases in between. The CDR3 loop reads CASGRVGPTVGNTIYF. CDR3 nucleotide sequence: TGTGCCAGCGGACGGGTGGGGCCGACGGTGGGAAACACCATATATTTT.

The V and J genes are TRBV6-5 and TRBJ2-7, with 13 bases aligning to TRBD2. The CDR3 sequence is 14 residues long. J was trimmed by 6 bases and V by 4 bases; bases with no gene match: 3. Germline CDR1 is MNHEY and CDR2 is SVGAGI. CDR3 sequence: CASSSLAGGTEQYF. The CDR3 region has the DNA TGTGCCAGCAGTTCACTAGCGGGGGGGACCGAGCAGTACTTC.

The chain combines TRBV6-1 with TRBJ2-7; D remains ambiguous. V lost 3 bases to trimming and J lost 5 bases, with 20 bases between them. CDR1 and CDR2 from the germline V gene are MNHNS and SASEGT. This CDR3 contains 16 residues. For the CDR3, the DNA is TGTGCCAGCAGTGATAGGCGTAAGTACCTTCGGGACGAGCAGTACTTC. Its translation is CASSDRRKYLRDEQYF.

The rearrangement links TRBV13 to TRBJ1-3; no clear D. CDR3 length equals 15 residues. Trimming removed 3 bases from V and 0 bases from J, with 9 bases in between. Germline values: CDR1 PRHDT, CDR2 FYEKMQ (reference sequence). The CDR3 sequence: CASSLRKPSGNTIYF. CDR3 DNA sequence: TGTGCCAGCAGCTTGAGGAAGCCCTCTGGAAACACCATATATTTT.

This chain uses TRBV6-1 with TRBJ2-5, with TRBD2 identical over 11 bases. Germline V CDR1 and CDR2: MNHNS, SASEGT. The CDR3 has 15 residues. Trimming cost V 7 bases and J 2 bases; bases outside gene matches: 6. CDR3 in amino acids: CASTWASGGQETQYF. CDR3 nucleotides: TGTGCCAGCACTTGGGCTAGCGGGGGGCAAGAGACCCAGTACTTC.

The chain recombines TRBV6-5 with TRBJ2-2, with TRBD1 matching 9 bases. There are 16 residues in the CDR3. The V gene's germline CDR1 is MNHEY and CDR2 SVGAGI. The J segment lost 5 bases and the V segment lost 4 bases, leaving 8 bases of the junction unmatched. This CDR3 is CASSSVRTGVTGELFF. The CDR3 nucleotides are TGTGCCAGCAGTTCGGTTAGGACAGGGGTAACCGGGGAGCTGTTTTTT.

V gene TRBV6-1 combines with J gene TRBJ1-1, with no clear D. Germline CDR1 and CDR2: MNHNS and SASEGT. Trimming left V 1 base short and J 8 bases short, with 14 bases between. The CDR3 spans 14 residues. The CDR3 region is CASSEDEAREEAFF. As DNA, the CDR3 is TGTGCCAGCAGTGAAGATGAAGCAAGGGAGGAAGCTTTCTTT.

This sequence joins TRBV11-3 and TRBJ2-7; 7 nucleotides agree with TRBD1. The germline gives CDR1 SGHNT, CDR2 YENEEA. This CDR3 is 14 amino acids long. V lost 4 bases and J lost 4; bases outside the gene matches: 7. The CDR3 nucleotides read TGTGCCAGCAGCTCAGACAGGGTCCCTTACGAGCAGTACTTC. Amino acids: CASSSDRVPYEQYF.

V usage is TRBV30 and J usage is TRBJ2-7; 9 nucleotides line up with TRBD1. Per germline, CDR1 GTSNPN and CDR2 SVGIG (reference sequence). The CDR3 runs to 16 residues. V dropped 4 bases and J dropped 6; count of bases not matched to a gene: 16. Written as DNA, the CDR3 is TGTGCCTGGAACCAGCCTACCGGGACAGGGTCACTCGAGCAGTACTTC. It specifies CAWNQPTGTGSLEQYF.

This chain uses TRBV27 with TRBJ1-2; 7 nucleotides match TRBD1. V was pared by 6 bases and J by 6 bases, with 10 bases of the junction left unmatched. Germline CDR1 and CDR2: MNHEY and SMNVEV (reference sequence). The CDR3 runs 14 residues. The CDR3 loop reads CASSTYNQGDGYTF. For the CDR3, the DNA is TGTGCCAGCAGCACATACAACCAGGGGGATGGCTACACCTTC.

This rearrangement joins TRBV6-5 to TRBJ2-7, with 10 bases aligning to TRBD1. V lost 0 bases and J lost 3; bases outside the gene matches: 2. The length of the CDR3 is 15 residues. CDR1 is MNHEY, CDR2 SVGAGI, per germline. CDR3 nucleotide sequence: TGTGCCAGCAGTTACTCCGGGACAGGGGACTACGAGCAGTACTTC. Its protein product is CASSYSGTGDYEQYF.

The chain joins TRBV6-5 to TRBJ1-2; the match to TRBD1 covers 10 bases. This CDR3 is built from 14 residues. The trim removed 7 bases at V and 8 bases at J, leaving 10 bases unmatched. Germline V gives CDR1 MNHEY, CDR2 SVGAGI. Written as DNA, the CDR3 is TGTGCCAGCACCCGACAGGGGGCAACTGGCGGCTACACCTTC. This gives the protein CASTRQGATGGYTF.

This clone was observed a single time. The chain couples TRBV2 to TRBJ2-5; TRBD2 matches at 10 bases. V gave up 4 bases and J gave up 2 bases; unmatched junction bases: 7. This CDR3 is built from 16 residues. The germline V gene has CDR1 SNHLY and CDR2 FYNNEI. The CDR3 loop is CASSVTSGDLQETQYF. DNA of the CDR3: TGTGCCAGCAGTGTTACTAGCGGGGATCTGCAAGAGACCCAGTACTTC.

The chain links TRBV9 to TRBJ2-1, with D maybe TRBD1 (6 bases). The CDR3 consists of 21 residues. V was shortened by 4 bases and J by 2 bases, with 31 bases between the two germline ends. The germline V gene has CDR1 SGDLS and CDR2 YYNGEE. The chain's CDR3 is CASSTRTELVGSMGAYNEQFF. The CDR3 DNA reads as TGTGCCAGCAGCACAAGGACAGAACTGGTGGGGTCAATGGGAGCCTACAATGAGCAGTTCTTC. The variable domain in full, with the rest retrieved from reference TRBV9 and TRBJ2-1, is DSGVTQTPKHLITATGQRVTLRCSPRSGDLSVYWYQQSLDQGLQFLIQYYNGEERAKGNILERFSAQQFPDLHSELNLSSLELGDSALYFCASSTRTELVGSMGAYNEQFFGPGTRLTVL.

This clone was picked up a small number of times. V gene TRBV5-4 combines with J gene TRBJ2-2, with D tentatively TRBD2 (6 bases). Germline assignment: CDR1 SGHNT and CDR2 YYREEE (reference sequence). V lost 1 base and J 7 bases, leaving 8 bases between the germline ends. The CDR3 runs to 13 residues. CDR3 sequence: CASSLRRGGELFF. The CDR3 bases are TGTGCCAGCAGCTTGAGGAGGGGCGGGGAGCTGTTTTTT. Full variable domain (missing parts from reference TRBV5-4 and TRBJ2-2): ETGVTQSPTHLIKTRGQQVTLRCSSQSGHNTVSWYQQALGQGPQFIFQYYREEENGRGNFPPRFSGLQFPNYSSELNVNALELDDSALYLCASSLRRGGELFFGEGSRLTVL.

The rearrangement links TRBV19 to TRBJ1-2; weak D call: TRBD1 (6 bases). Trimming removed 6 bases from V and 4 bases from J, with 15 bases in between. CDR3 size: 14 residues. Germline CDR1 LNHDA, CDR2 SQIVND (reference sequence). The CDR3 DNA sequence: TGTGCCAGTAGAGTGGCGGGGGGCTCCTATGGCTACACCTTC. This codes for CASRVAGGSYGYTF.

The chain couples TRBV7-2 to TRBJ1-2; 7 bases match TRBD1. The germline V gene encodes CDR1 SGHTA and CDR2 FQGNSA. The junction had 6 bases not matched to a gene; V was cut back by 1 base and J by 4 bases. The CDR3 length is 15 residues. The CDR3 region has the DNA TGTGCCAGCAGCTTAGAAGGGGGCGCGGGCTATGGCTACACCTTC. Protein: CASSLEGGAGYGYTF.

J is TRBJ1-1 and V is TRBV5-6; tentatively, D is TRBD1 (6 bases). Trimming shortened V by 4 bases and J by 3 bases, and 19 bases separated the two germline ends. Looked up from germline, CDR1 is SGHDT and CDR2 is YYEEEE. CDR3 length: 16 residues. DNA for the CDR3: TGTGCCAGCAGCCCAAACACAGGGTCAGGGGACACTGAAGCTTTCTTT. Protein sequence: CASSPNTGSGDTEAFF.